The 29 T cell receptor beta chains in this list originate from one sample, sequenced in a study of blood T cell repertoires in COVID-19. Produced via immunoSEQ multiplex PCR; TCRdb's table is partial and in-frame only. This table holds 110,000 or so clones, approximately 87% found once. The sample consisted of peripheral blood. These receptors were obtained from a man between 60 and 70 years old with acute or convalescent COVID-19.

J is TRBJ2-3 and V is TRBV21-1; the tabulated D call, TRBD1, remains unverified against the DNA. TRBV21-1 is listed as a pseudogene. This CDR3 spans 14 amino acids. The CDR3 sequence is CASSVVRMADTQYF. As DNA, the CDR3 is TGTGCCAGCAGCGTGGTCAGGATGGCAGATACGCAGTATTTT.

The rearrangement uses TRBV5-4 and TRBJ2-1; 9 nucleotides agree with TRBD2. After removal of 4 bases from V and 5 bases from J, the junction contained 10 bases not matched to a gene. This CDR3 contains 16 residues. The germline V gene encodes CDR1 SGHNT and CDR2 YYREEE (reference sequence). The CDR3 DNA follows: TGTGCCAGCAGCCCCTCCGGCGGGAGGGCTGACAATGAGCAGTTCTTC. Amino acid sequence: CASSPSGGRADNEQFF.

V is TRBV9 and J is TRBJ2-1, with 12 bases fitting TRBD2. The CDR3 loop spans 16 amino acids. Germline CDR1 reads SGDLS; CDR2 reads YYNGEE. V dropped 4 bases and J dropped 5; count of bases not matched to a gene: 7. This CDR3 reads CASSPSSGRADNEQFF. CDR3 nucleotide sequence: TGTGCCAGCAGCCCCTCTAGCGGGAGGGCTGACAATGAGCAGTTCTTC.

The gene calls are TRBV15 and TRBJ2-1; 8 nucleotides line up with TRBD1. V shed 4 bases and J 7 bases; nucleotides not matched to a gene: 12. The germline CDR1 and CDR2 sequences are LNHNV and YYDKDF (reference sequence). The CDR3 extends over 16 amino acids. The DNA of the CDR3 is TGTGCCACCAGCAAACGACAGGGGACCTTATCGAATGAGCAGTTCTTC. Its protein is CATSKRQGTLSNEQFF.

The chain combines TRBV11-2 with TRBJ2-2; unclear D gene. With 0 bases removed from V and 7 bases from J, the gap between germline ends came to 6 bases. The CDR3 loop spans 13 amino acids. Germline values: CDR1 SGHAT, CDR2 FQNNGV. The CDR3 reads CASSLESYGELFF. DNA of the CDR3: TGTGCCAGCAGCTTAGAATCGTACGGGGAGCTGTTTTTT.

The V call is TRBV27, the J call TRBJ1-2; 7 nucleotides agree with TRBD1. The germline V gene has CDR1 MNHEY and CDR2 SMNVEV (reference sequence). V dropped 2 bases and J dropped 4; count of bases not matched to a gene: 13. The CDR3 loop spans 17 amino acids. CDR3 residues: CASSLHRQGVRSYGYTF. In DNA form, the CDR3 reads TGTGCCAGCAGTTTACACAGACAGGGAGTTCGGTCCTATGGCTACACCTTC.

This clone was picked up one time. This chain connects TRBV6-6 to TRBJ2-2; the D gene is possibly TRBD1 (5 bases). Trimming pared 2 bases from V and 0 bases from J, leaving 10 bases between. Germline V lookup: CDR1 MNHNY, CDR2 SVGAGI (reference sequence). The CDR3 length is 16 residues. The CDR3 nucleotides read TGTGCCAGCAGTTACGGGGCGAGCGCGAACACCGGGGAGCTGTTTTTT. Its translation: CASSYGASANTGELFF.

V usage is TRBV7-2 and J usage is TRBJ2-1; 9 positions match TRBD2. This CDR3 comprises 15 residues. V lost 1 base, J lost 5 bases, and 3 bases stayed unmatched. Germline V CDR1 and CDR2: SGHTA, FQGNSA. The CDR3 sequence: CASSLGSGRHNEQFF. The CDR3 coding sequence is TGTGCCAGCAGCTTAGGGAGCGGGAGGCACAATGAGCAGTTCTTC.

The genes are TRBV15 and TRBJ2-7; weak D call: TRBD1 (6 bases). The V and J ends lost 8 bases and 7 bases respectively, with 24 bases between them. The CDR3 is 15 residues long. Looked up from germline, CDR1 is LNHNV and CDR2 is YYDKDF (reference sequence). CDR3 in amino acids: CATARGQNYRLEQYF. The DNA for the CDR3 is TGTGCCACCGCGAGAGGACAGAACTACCGCCTGGAGCAGTACTTC.

The genes are TRBV7-9 and TRBJ1-1; D is unclear. The V end was cut by 6 bases, the J end by 6 bases, with 20 bases between. Germline CDR1 reads SEHNR; CDR2 reads FQNEAQ (reference sequence). There are 15 residues in the CDR3. Written as DNA, the CDR3 is TGTGCCAGCAGATCCGCGAGGGCTCCGGGCGCTGAAGCTTTCTTT. Protein: CASRSARAPGAEAFF.

The chain uses TRBV6-2 or TRBV6-3 and TRBJ2-3, with TRBD2 as a possible D gene (5 bases). Deletions cut 7 bases from V and 0 bases from J, with 14 bases between. Germline values: CDR1 MNHEY, CDR2 SVGEGT. This CDR3 has 15 amino acids. The CDR3 here is CASTPQDWSTDTQYF. The CDR3, as DNA: TGTGCCAGCACCCCCCAGGACTGGAGCACAGATACGCAGTATTTT.

V usage is TRBV12-3 or TRBV12-4 and J usage is TRBJ2-7, with D perhaps TRBD1 (6 bases). This CDR3 contains 11 residues. V shed 6 bases and J shed 4 bases, with 7 bases lying between them. CDR3 sequence (DNA): TGTGCCAGCAGCCAGGGGTACGAGCAGTACTTC. Residues: CASSQGYEQYF.

Written as DNA, the CDR3 is TGTGCCAGCACCCCAGAGGGCATTGGCACCGGGGAGCTGTTTTTT. Its protein is CASTPEGIGTGELFF. The chain recombines TRBV7-2 with TRBJ2-2, with a tentative D call TRBD2 (5 bases). The CDR3 has 15 residues. With 7 bases removed from V and 4 bases from J, the gap between germline ends came to 16 bases. The germline V gene encodes CDR1 SGHTA and CDR2 FQGNSA.

J is TRBJ2-7 and V is TRBV29-1, with D possibly matching TRBD2 (6 bases). This CDR3 spans 12 amino acids. Germline V gene lookup returns CDR1 SQVTM and CDR2 ANQGSEA. Trimming cost V 4 bases and J 3 bases, with 10 bases left between them. In DNA form, the CDR3 reads TGCAGCGTTGGGGACTTTGGCTACGAGCAGTACTTC. It yields the protein CSVGDFGYEQYF.

Written as DNA, the CDR3 is TGTGCCATCGGGCAGGCAACCGGGGAGCTGTTTTTT. Translating it yields CAIGQATGELFF. The chain is built from TRBV10-3 and TRBJ2-2; D remains ambiguous. The germline gives CDR1 ENHRY, CDR2 SYGVKD. There are 12 residues in the CDR3. Deletions cut 8 bases from V and 5 bases from J, with 9 bases between.

The rearrangement joins TRBV9 to TRBJ2-2; possibly TRBD1 for D (5 bases). The germline V gene encodes CDR1 SGDLS and CDR2 YYNGEE. Trimming shortened V by 1 base and J by 6 bases, and 10 bases separated the two germline ends. The CDR3 extends over 14 amino acids. The CDR3 region is CASSVLQGPGELFF. The CDR3 coding sequence is TGTGCCAGCAGCGTACTCCAGGGTCCCGGGGAGCTGTTTTTT. Full variable domain (remainder filled in from reference TRBV9 and TRBJ2-2): DSGVTQTPKHLITATGQRVTLRCSPRSGDLSVYWYQQSLDQGLQFLIQYYNGEERAKGNILERFSAQQFPDLHSELNLSSLELGDSALYFCASSVLQGPGELFFGEGSRLTVL.

The rearrangement joins TRBV28 to TRBJ2-5; D might be TRBD2 (6 bases). CDR1 MDHEN and CDR2 SYDVKM come from the germline V gene. The V end was cut by 7 bases, the J end by 5 bases, with 17 bases between. The CDR3 contains 14 residues. The CDR3 DNA is TGTGCCAGCATCGAGAGGGGCGGGGAGGAGACCCAGTACTTC. Protein: CASIERGGEETQYF.

The genes are TRBV30 and TRBJ2-7; 7 positions agree with TRBD1. The V gene end was trimmed by 3 bases and the J gene end by 4 bases; junction bases not matched to a gene: 3. Per germline, CDR1 GTSNPN and CDR2 SVGIG (reference sequence). The CDR3 runs 12 residues. In DNA, the CDR3 is TGTGCCTGGAGCAGGGGGTCGTACGAGCAGTACTTC. This translates into CAWSRGSYEQYF. Filled out from reference TRBV30 and TRBJ2-7, the complete variable domain reads SQTIHQWPATLVQPVGSPLSLECTVEGTSNPNLYWYRQAAGRGLQLLFYSVGIGQISSEVPQNLSASRPQDRQFILSSKKLLLSDSGFYLCAWSRGSYEQYFGPGTRLTVT.

V gene TRBV5-4 combines with J gene TRBJ1-4; 9 bases map to TRBD1. This CDR3 is built from 18 residues. The V gene's germline CDR1 is SGHNT and CDR2 YYREEE (reference sequence). Trimming cost V 0 bases and J 2 bases; bases outside gene matches: 8. The CDR3: CASSLATGGRQTNEKLFF. CDR3 nucleotide sequence: TGTGCCAGCAGCTTGGCCACAGGGGGCAGGCAGACTAATGAAAAACTGTTTTTT.

The chain combines TRBV28 with TRBJ2-7, with 10 bases identical to TRBD1. Germline values: CDR1 MDHEN, CDR2 SYDVKM. This CDR3 spans 15 amino acids. V gave up 5 bases and J gave up 8 bases; unmatched junction bases: 12. The CDR3 reads CASSIGQGGLFKQYF. The CDR3 nucleotides are TGTGCCAGCAGTATCGGACAGGGGGGGCTTTTTAAGCAGTACTTC.

This chain uses TRBV28 with TRBJ1-6, with 7 bases fitting TRBD1. The germline V gene encodes CDR1 MDHEN and CDR2 SYDVKM. The CDR3 is made up of 15 amino acids. The V segment lost 8 bases and the J segment 5 bases; nucleotides outside the gene matches: 9. The CDR3 DNA is TGTGCCAGCGTACATGCCGACAGGGATAATTCACCCCTCCACTTT. As protein: CASVHADRDNSPLHF.

The V call is TRBV5-1, the J call TRBJ2-5; 8 nucleotides align to TRBD2. V lost 7 bases and J lost 2; bases outside the gene matches: 4. The CDR3 runs to 13 residues. Germline assignment: CDR1 SGHRS and CDR2 YFSETQ. The CDR3 sequence is CASSTSGQETQYF. The CDR3 bases are TGCGCCAGCTCTACTAGCGGTCAAGAGACCCAGTACTTC.

The chain combines TRBV5-1 with TRBJ2-3, with a weak D call TRBD2 (8 bases). V lost 0 bases to trimming and J lost 0 bases, with 23 bases between them. This CDR3 comprises 20 residues. Germline loops: CDR1 SGHRS, CDR2 YFSETQ. The CDR3 reads CASSLVGQVRSGTSTDTQYF. In nucleotides, the CDR3 is TGCGCCAGCAGCTTGGTTGGACAGGTTCGTAGCGGGACTAGCACAGATACGCAGTATTTT.

V and J are TRBV14 and TRBJ1-6, with 8 bases identical to TRBD1. Germline CDR1 is SGHDN and CDR2 is FVKESK. Trimming removed 5 bases from V and 10 bases from J; junction bases left unmatched: 10. The CDR3 loop spans 15 amino acids. CDR3 coding DNA: TGTGCCAGCAGCACCCGGACAGGGTCATCCTCACCCCTCCACTTT. It codes for CASSTRTGSSSPLHF.

J is TRBJ2-7 and V is TRBV5-6; no firm D call. This CDR3 region has 13 residues. V shed 1 base and J shed 5 bases, with 10 bases lying between them. Germline V gene data show CDR1 as SGHDT and CDR2 as YYEEEE. CDR3 amino acids: CASSLPSVDEQYF. DNA of the CDR3: TGTGCCAGCAGCTTGCCGAGCGTCGACGAGCAGTACTTC.

This chain links TRBV6-2 or TRBV6-3 with TRBJ2-7; possible D gene TRBD1, 6 bases. This CDR3 has 14 amino acids. V dropped 0 bases and J dropped 3 bases, with 9 bases sitting between them. From germline, CDR1 is MNHEY and CDR2 SVGEGT. CDR3 residues: CASSYSTQGYEQYF. The CDR3, as DNA: TGTGCCAGCAGTTACTCGACACAGGGCTACGAGCAGTACTTC.

The J gene is TRBJ2-5, the V gene TRBV7-2, with 9 bases matching TRBD2. This CDR3 region has 15 residues. Germline V gene data show CDR1 as SGHTA and CDR2 as FQGNSA. The V segment lost 3 bases and the J segment 4 bases; nucleotides outside the gene matches: 6. The CDR3 loop is CASSFLSGSRETQYF. Here the CDR3 DNA reads TGTGCCAGCAGCTTCCTTAGCGGGAGCCGAGAGACCCAGTACTTC.

The chain uses TRBV7-3 and TRBJ2-1; the match to TRBD2 covers 8 bases. Germline V CDR1 and CDR2: SGHTA, FQGTGA. Unmatched junction bases numbered 9, after V lost 5 bases and J lost 6 bases. The CDR3 spans 15 residues. The CDR3 sequence: CASSHPGLGVNEQFF. The CDR3 nucleotides read TGTGCCAGCAGCCACCCGGGACTAGGGGTCAATGAGCAGTTCTTC.

The genes are TRBV27 and TRBJ1-2; a possible D gene is TRBD1 (5 bases). Germline CDR1 and CDR2: MNHEY and SMNVEV (reference sequence). This CDR3 contains 13 residues. V was trimmed by 5 bases and J by 3 bases, leaving 10 bases between them. DNA of the CDR3: TGTGCCAGCAGTCGCGACAGCGACTATGGCTACACCTTC. It translates to CASSRDSDYGYTF.